The 31 T cell receptor beta chains given below trace back to one sample, sequenced in a study of T cells in Graves' hyperthyroidism and ophthalmopathy. The investigators amplified TCR beta CDR3 regions from RNA transcripts. The HTBI primer set was used in a first-round RT-PCR of the TCR CDR3. One entry per CDR3 protein, called by TCRdb with MiXCR from the multiplex PCR reads. This sample has hundreds of thousands of distinct CDR3 sequences, with 20% found just once. The sequencing input was blood. The source of these receptors is a man aged 25 to 45 with Graves' ophthalmopathy.

There are a few counts of this clonotype. V gene TRBV28 combines with J gene TRBJ1-2, with no clear D. The CDR3 contains 12 residues. V was cut by 4 bases and J by 4 bases, with 7 bases left in between. Germline assignment: CDR1 MDHEN and CDR2 SYDVKM. CDR3 residues: CASSYSIYGYTF. In nucleotides, the CDR3 is TGTGCCAGCAGTTATTCCATCTATGGCTACACCTTC.

This chain connects TRBV3-1 to TRBJ1-5; D is uncertain. V was trimmed by 2 bases and J by 4 bases, leaving 9 bases between them. This CDR3 is built from 14 residues. Germline V lookup: CDR1 LGHDT, CDR2 YNNKEL (reference sequence). The CDR3 bases are TGTGCCAGCAGCCAAACCCGGATTAATCAGCCCCAGCATTTT. Amino acids: CASSQTRINQPQHF.

This clonotype was detected a few times. CDR3 protein: CASRPDNSHEQFF. As DNA, the CDR3 is TGTGCCAGCAGACCGGACAACTCCCATGAGCAGTTCTTC. The chain combines TRBV7-9 with TRBJ2-1, with a tentative D call TRBD1 (5 bases). The CDR3 extends over 13 amino acids. V dropped 6 bases and J dropped 8 bases, with 14 bases sitting between them. In germline, CDR1 is SEHNR, CDR2 FQNEAQ (reference sequence).

J is TRBJ1-2 and V is TRBV5-1, with D perhaps TRBD1 (6 bases). This CDR3 spans 13 amino acids. Germline values: CDR1 SGHRS, CDR2 YFSETQ. The V and J ends lost 2 bases and 6 bases respectively, with 11 bases between them. The CDR3 spells CASSLNRDHGYTF. The CDR3 DNA reads as TGCGCCAGCAGCTTAAACAGGGATCATGGCTACACCTTC.

The chain links TRBV4-1 to TRBJ2-7; 14 nucleotides align to TRBD2. After removal of 2 bases from V and 9 bases from J, the junction contained 6 bases not matched to a gene. CDR3 length: 15 residues. Looked up from germline, CDR1 is MGHRA and CDR2 is YSYEKL. CDR3 nucleotide sequence: TGCGCCAGCAGCCAACCGGGACTAGCGGGAGCTGGGCAGTACTTC. This gives the protein CASSQPGLAGAGQYF.

This chain connects TRBV29-1 to TRBJ1-1; the match to TRBD1 covers 11 bases. V was pared by 6 bases and J by 0 bases, with 6 bases of the junction left unmatched. Germline lookup yields CDR1 SQVTM and CDR2 ANQGSEA. This CDR3 is 15 amino acids long. The CDR3 sequence: CSVGTGGPLNTEAFF. CDR3 coding DNA: TGCAGCGTGGGGACAGGGGGTCCCTTGAACACTGAAGCTTTCTTT.

This clonotype has at least ten counts. The DNA of the CDR3 is TGTGCCAGCTCACCAATTGATAGCGGGAGAAGTGACGATACGCAGTATTTT. Encoded protein: CASSPIDSGRSDDTQYF. The chain employs TRBV18 and TRBJ2-3; TRBD2 agrees at 9 bases. The CDR3 length is 17 residues. In germline, CDR1 is KGHSH, CDR2 LQKENI. The V gene end was trimmed by 2 bases and the J gene end by 6 bases; junction bases not matched to a gene: 12.

This clonotype was seen a handful of times. The chain has TRBV12-3 or TRBV12-4 and TRBJ2-3, with D perhaps matching TRBD2 (6 bases). Trimming shortened V by 6 bases and J by 3 bases, and 16 bases separated the two germline ends. The CDR3 is 15 amino acids. The CDR3 region is CASSPPGVVTDTQYF. In nucleotides, the CDR3 is TGTGCCAGCAGCCCGCCGGGAGTTGTGACAGATACGCAGTATTTT.

V and J are TRBV20-1 and TRBJ2-7; 7 nucleotides match TRBD2. CDR1 DFQATT and CDR2 SNEGSKA come from the germline V gene (reference sequence). J gave up 6 bases and V 5 bases, and 10 bases lay outside the gene matches. The CDR3 runs to 13 residues. This CDR3 reads CSASWEGILEQYF. Written as DNA, the CDR3 is TGCAGTGCTTCCTGGGAGGGAATCCTCGAGCAGTACTTC.

This clonotype has a handful of counts. CDR3 DNA sequence: TGTGCCAGTAGTATCCGACAGGTAGGACAGCCCCAGCATTTT. Protein sequence: CASSIRQVGQPQHF. The V and J genes are TRBV19 and TRBJ1-5; a possible D gene is TRBD1 (6 bases). There are 14 residues in the CDR3. V lost 3 bases to trimming and J lost 7 bases, with 13 bases between them. Germline values: CDR1 LNHDA, CDR2 SQIVND (reference sequence).

There are many counts of this clonotype. V is TRBV12-3 or TRBV12-4 and J is TRBJ1-2; no firm D call. The CDR3 length is 16 residues. V shed 3 bases and J shed 6 bases, with 20 bases lying between them. The CDR3 loop is CASSFVSPDNPDGYTF. CDR3 DNA: TGTGCCAGCAGTTTTGTATCGCCAGATAATCCCGATGGCTACACCTTC.

This clonotype came up a few times. J is TRBJ2-3 and V is TRBV24-1; D remains unclear. Trimming left V 1 base short and J 5 bases short, with 3 bases between. Germline V lookup: CDR1 KGHDR, CDR2 SFDVKD. The CDR3 is 12 residues long. The CDR3 nucleotides are TGTGCCACCAGTGATTTAGGAGATACGCAGTATTTT. Translation gives CATSDLGDTQYF.

CDR3 amino acids: CATSFPGLAGGSGELFF. The DNA of the CDR3 is TGTGCCACCAGCTTCCCGGGACTAGCGGGAGGAAGCGGGGAGCTGTTTTTT. The chain joins TRBV24-1 to TRBJ2-2; 15 bases align to TRBD2. CDR1 is KGHDR and CDR2 is SFDVKD in the germline V gene. The CDR3 covers 17 residues. After removal of 7 bases from V and 7 bases from J, the junction contained 9 bases not matched to a gene.

This clonotype was seen at least ten times. The CDR3 protein is CASSLISAMNTEAFF. The CDR3 nucleotides are TGTGCCAGCAGTTTAATTTCGGCGATGAACACTGAAGCTTTCTTT. J is TRBJ1-1 and V is TRBV28, with D unclear. Germline V lookup: CDR1 MDHEN, CDR2 SYDVKM. The V end lost 2 bases, the J end lost 0 bases, and 10 bases lay between the germline ends. The CDR3 is made up of 15 amino acids.

The chain employs TRBV27 and TRBJ2-1; 14 bases fit TRBD2. CDR3 length equals 17 residues. The germline CDR1 and CDR2 sequences are MNHEY and SMNVEV (reference sequence). The V segment lost 2 bases and the J segment 4 bases; nucleotides outside the gene matches: 4. The DNA of the CDR3 is TGTGCCAGCAGTTTACTCGGGACTAGCGGGAGATACAATGAGCAGTTCTTC. It specifies CASSLLGTSGRYNEQFF.

The chain has TRBV7-9 and TRBJ2-1; 12 bases map to TRBD1. CDR1 is SEHNR and CDR2 is FQNEAQ in the germline V gene (reference sequence). The J segment lost 10 bases and the V segment lost 2 bases, leaving 6 bases of the junction unmatched. This CDR3 has 15 amino acids. The CDR3 sequence is CASSLRPGQGAEQFF. Here the CDR3 DNA reads TGTGCCAGCAGCTTAAGGCCGGGACAGGGGGCCGAGCAGTTCTTC.

There are a few counts of this clonotype. J is TRBJ2-2 and V is TRBV7-2, with D maybe TRBD2 (5 bases). V lost 5 bases and J 6 bases, leaving 19 bases between the germline ends. The germline V gene encodes CDR1 SGHTA and CDR2 FQGNSA. The CDR3 length is 16 residues. CDR3 bases: TGTGCCAGCAGCCTCCTGGGGTGGGAGAGGGCCGGGGAGCTGTTTTTT. Its translation is CASSLLGWERAGELFF.

This clonotype has more than one count but fewer than ten. V gene TRBV14 combines with J gene TRBJ2-5, with 14 bases lining up with TRBD2. Losses at the gene ends were 4 bases for V and 5 bases for J; bases not matched to a gene: 6. This CDR3 comprises 16 residues. In germline, CDR1 is SGHDN, CDR2 FVKESK. CDR3 sequence reads: CASSLGTSGSRETQYF. The CDR3 DNA is TGTGCCAGCAGCCTCGGGACTAGCGGGAGTAGGGAGACCCAGTACTTC.

The table lists this clonotype with many counts. The J gene is TRBJ2-3, the V gene TRBV27, with 7 positions matching TRBD1. The trim removed 5 bases at V and 9 bases at J, leaving 5 bases unmatched. Germline V gene data show CDR1 as MNHEY and CDR2 as SMNVEV (reference sequence). CDR3 length: 12 amino acids. The chain's CDR3 is CASSQPQGTQYF. CDR3 nucleotides: TGTGCCAGCAGTCAACCACAGGGGACGCAGTATTTT.

This chain uses TRBV27 with TRBJ2-4; 7 bases map to TRBD1. Germline trimming cut 6 bases from V and 3 bases from J; bases unmatched to any gene: 8. Germline CDR1 is MNHEY and CDR2 is SMNVEV (reference sequence). The CDR3 has 15 residues. The CDR3 nucleotides are TGTGCCAGCAGCCAAGACAGGGCCGGCAAAAACATTCAGTACTTC. Encoded protein: CASSQDRAGKNIQYF.

There are many counts of this clonotype. The V gene is TRBV12-3 or TRBV12-4, the J gene TRBJ1-5; D is uncertain. Between the trimmed V and J ends, which lost 7 bases and 0 bases, there was a span of 4 bases. The CDR3 covers 12 residues. In nucleotides, the CDR3 is TGTGCCAGCACAGGTAGCAATCAGCCCCAGCATTTT. Protein: CASTGSNQPQHF.

This clonotype showed up many times. The V call is TRBV30, the J call TRBJ1-1; D is undetermined. In germline, CDR1 is GTSNPN, CDR2 SVGIG (reference sequence). V was trimmed by 1 base and J by 0 bases, leaving 12 bases between them. CDR3 length: 15 residues. The CDR3 sequence is CAWSEWERLNTEAFF. The CDR3 DNA reads as TGTGCCTGGAGTGAGTGGGAGCGATTGAACACTGAAGCTTTCTTT.

J is TRBJ2-1 and V is TRBV3-1, with 9 bases lining up with TRBD1. With 1 base clipped from V and 15 bases from J, the junction kept 4 bases outside the gene matches. This CDR3 has 12 residues. Germline V gives CDR1 LGHDT, CDR2 YNNKEL (reference sequence). CDR3 residues: CASSQGTGAMFF. CDR3 sequence (DNA): TGTGCCAGCAGCCAAGGGACAGGGGCCATGTTCTTC.

V and J are TRBV20-1 and TRBJ2-1; 10 positions match TRBD2. The CDR3 has 16 residues. Unmatched junction bases numbered 7, after V lost 1 base and J lost 4 bases. Germline V gene sequence: CDR1 DFQATT, CDR2 SNEGSKA (reference sequence). The chain's CDR3 is CSARGEAGGYYNEQFF. CDR3 DNA: TGCAGTGCTAGAGGAGAAGCGGGAGGGTATTACAATGAGCAGTTCTTC.

This clonotype has just a few counts. The chain uses TRBV20-1 and TRBJ1-2; 7 bases are shared with TRBD1. Trimming took 5 bases from V and 0 from J; bases not matched to a gene: 9. This CDR3 is built from 15 residues. The germline CDR1 and CDR2 sequences are DFQATT and SNEGSKA (reference sequence). In DNA, the CDR3 is TGCAGTGCTGCTCGGGACAGAAAAACTAACTATGGCTACACCTTC. Amino acid sequence: CSAARDRKTNYGYTF.

The table lists this clonotype with many counts. This chain's CDR3 is CASSRGTGDGYTF. CDR3 DNA sequence: TGTGCCAGCTCACGAGGGACAGGGGATGGCTACACCTTC. The genes are TRBV18 and TRBJ1-2; 10 bases map to TRBD1. The germline gives CDR1 KGHSH, CDR2 LQKENI. This CDR3 has 13 amino acids. Trimming cost V 4 bases and J 6 bases; bases outside gene matches: 2. The variable domain in full, with the rest retrieved from reference TRBV18 and TRBJ1-2, is NAGVMQNPRHLVRRRGQEARLRCSPMKGHSHVYWYRQLPEEGLKFMVYLQKENIIDESGMPKERFSAEFPKEGPSILRIQQVVRGDSAAYFCASSRGTGDGYTFGSGTRLTVV.

This clonotype was seen only a few times. The chain joins TRBV11-3 to TRBJ2-3; D uncertain. V was pared by 6 bases and J by 0 bases, with 7 bases between. The CDR3 runs 13 residues. CDR1 and CDR2 (germline): SGHNT, YENEEA. DNA of the CDR3: TGTGCCAGCAGTCACTCTAGCACAGATACGCAGTATTTT. Translation: CASSHSSTDTQYF.

The chain combines TRBV5-1 with TRBJ2-2; the D gene is possibly TRBD2 (5 bases). Trimming took 4 bases from V and 5 from J, leaving 12 bases between them. This CDR3 has 14 residues. CDR1 is SGHRS and CDR2 is YFSETQ in the germline V gene. The CDR3 spells CASSTADRTGELFF. CDR3 nucleotide sequence: TGCGCCAGCAGCACAGCGGACCGGACCGGGGAGCTGTTTTTT.

This clonotype was found a few times. The chain joins TRBV7-4 to TRBJ2-3, with 10 bases identical to TRBD2. V lost 3 bases to trimming and J lost 2 bases; unmatched junction nucleotides: 20. The CDR3 runs 21 residues. Germline CDR1 reads SGHVT; CDR2 reads SQSDAQ. CDR3 coding DNA: TGTGCCAGCAGCTTGCCTCCGGGACTAGCGTTGGGAGAGGGTTACACAGATACGCAGTATTTT. Its protein is CASSLPPGLALGEGYTDTQYF.

This clonotype was found a few times. The chain links TRBV28 to TRBJ2-6, with D possibly being TRBD1 or TRBD2 (5 bases each). Germline loops: CDR1 MDHEN, CDR2 SYDVKM. V was trimmed by 6 bases and J by 0 bases, leaving 36 bases between them. The CDR3 length is 24 residues. CDR3 protein: CASRRLTARDGTSLRYSGANVLTF. CDR3 nucleotide sequence: TGTGCCAGCAGAAGATTGACCGCTCGAGATGGGACCTCCCTAAGATACTCTGGGGCCAACGTCCTGACTTTC. Looking up the rest from reference TRBV28 and TRBJ2-6 gives the full variable domain: DVKVTQSSRYLVKRTGEKVFLECVQDMDHENMFWYRQDPGLGLRLIYFSYDVKMKEKGDIPEGYSVSREKKERFSLILESASTNQTSMYLCASRRLTARDGTSLRYSGANVLTFGAGSRLTVL.

This clonotype has a handful of counts. The CDR3 sequence is CAWSGLFGRGNTGELFF. The CDR3 DNA follows: TGTGCCTGGAGTGGTCTTTTCGGGAGGGGCAACACCGGGGAGCTGTTTTTT. The rearrangement links TRBV30 to TRBJ2-2, with 8 positions matching TRBD2. CDR1 and CDR2 (germline): GTSNPN, SVGIG (reference sequence). This CDR3 is built from 17 residues. J was trimmed by 2 bases and V by 1 base; bases with no gene match: 9.